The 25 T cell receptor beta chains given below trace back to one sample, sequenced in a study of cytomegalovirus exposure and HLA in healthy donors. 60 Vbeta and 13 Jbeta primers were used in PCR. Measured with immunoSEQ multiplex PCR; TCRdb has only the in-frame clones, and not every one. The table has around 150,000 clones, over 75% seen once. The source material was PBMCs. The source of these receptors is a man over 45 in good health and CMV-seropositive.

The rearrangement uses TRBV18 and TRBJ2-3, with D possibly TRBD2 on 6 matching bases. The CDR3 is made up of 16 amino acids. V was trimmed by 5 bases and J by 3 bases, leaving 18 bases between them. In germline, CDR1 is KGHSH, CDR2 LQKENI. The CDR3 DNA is TGTGCCAGCTCAAGGGTGGGACTGAAAGGGACAGATACGCAGTATTTT. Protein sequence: CASSRVGLKGTDTQYF. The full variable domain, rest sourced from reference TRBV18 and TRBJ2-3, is NAGVMQNPRHLVRRRGQEARLRCSPMKGHSHVYWYRQLPEEGLKFMVYLQKENIIDESGMPKERFSAEFPKEGPSILRIQQVVRGDSAAYFCASSRVGLKGTDTQYFGPGTRLTVL.

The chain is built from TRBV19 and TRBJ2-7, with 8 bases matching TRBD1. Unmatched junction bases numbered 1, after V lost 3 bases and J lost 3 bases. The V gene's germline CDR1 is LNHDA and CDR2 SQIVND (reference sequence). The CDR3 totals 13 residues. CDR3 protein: CASSMGTGYEQYV. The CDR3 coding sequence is TGTGCCAGTAGTATGGGGACAGGCTACGAGCAGTACGTC.

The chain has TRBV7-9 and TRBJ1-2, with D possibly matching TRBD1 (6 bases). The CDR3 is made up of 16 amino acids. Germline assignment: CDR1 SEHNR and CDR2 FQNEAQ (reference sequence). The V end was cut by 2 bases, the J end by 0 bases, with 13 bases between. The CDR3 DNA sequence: TGTGCCAGCAGCTTAAGGACAGCGATGACTAACTATGGCTACACCTTC. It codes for CASSLRTAMTNYGYTF.

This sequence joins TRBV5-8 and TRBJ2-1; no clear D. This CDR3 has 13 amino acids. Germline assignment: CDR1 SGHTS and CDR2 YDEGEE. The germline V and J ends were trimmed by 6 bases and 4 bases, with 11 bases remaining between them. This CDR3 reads CASTTLGYNEQFF. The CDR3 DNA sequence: TGTGCCAGCACGACCCTCGGGTACAATGAGCAGTTCTTC.

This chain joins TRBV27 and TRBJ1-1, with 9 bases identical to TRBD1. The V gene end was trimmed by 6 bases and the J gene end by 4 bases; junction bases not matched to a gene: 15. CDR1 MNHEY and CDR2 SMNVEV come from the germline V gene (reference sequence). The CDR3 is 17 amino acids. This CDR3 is CASSYLDWTGVGTEAFF. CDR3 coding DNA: TGTGCCAGCAGCTATCTTGACTGGACAGGGGTAGGCACTGAAGCTTTCTTT.

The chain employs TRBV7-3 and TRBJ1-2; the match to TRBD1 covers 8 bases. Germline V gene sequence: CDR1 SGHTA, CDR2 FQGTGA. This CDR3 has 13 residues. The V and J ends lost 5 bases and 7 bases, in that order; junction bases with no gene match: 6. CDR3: CASSTGQVAGYTF. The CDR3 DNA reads TGTGCCAGCAGCACGGGACAGGTTGCTGGCTACACCTTC.

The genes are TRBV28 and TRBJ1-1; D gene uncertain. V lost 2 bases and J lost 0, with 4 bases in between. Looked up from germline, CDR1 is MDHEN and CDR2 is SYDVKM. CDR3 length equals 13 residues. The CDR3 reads CASSLPMNTEAFF. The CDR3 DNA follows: TGTGCCAGCAGTTTACCCATGAACACTGAAGCTTTCTTT.

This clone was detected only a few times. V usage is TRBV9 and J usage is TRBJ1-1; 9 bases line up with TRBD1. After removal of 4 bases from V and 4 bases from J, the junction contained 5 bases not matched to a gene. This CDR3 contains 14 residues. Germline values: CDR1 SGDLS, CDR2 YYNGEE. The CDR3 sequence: CASSPLTGGTEAFF. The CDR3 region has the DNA TGTGCCAGCAGCCCTCTGACAGGGGGCACTGAAGCTTTCTTT.

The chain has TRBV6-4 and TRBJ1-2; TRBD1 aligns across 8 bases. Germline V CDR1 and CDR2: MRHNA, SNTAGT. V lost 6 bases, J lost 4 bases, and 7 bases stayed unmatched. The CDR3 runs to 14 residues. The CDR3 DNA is TGTGCCAGCAGCCGGGACAGGTCGGGCTATGGCTACACCTTC. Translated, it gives CASSRDRSGYGYTF.

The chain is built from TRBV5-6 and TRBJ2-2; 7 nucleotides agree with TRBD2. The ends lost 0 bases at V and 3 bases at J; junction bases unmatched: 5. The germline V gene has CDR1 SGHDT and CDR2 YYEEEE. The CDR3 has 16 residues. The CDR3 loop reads CASSLEVGGYTGELFF. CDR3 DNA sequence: TGTGCCAGCAGCTTGGAAGTCGGGGGGTACACCGGGGAGCTGTTTTTT.

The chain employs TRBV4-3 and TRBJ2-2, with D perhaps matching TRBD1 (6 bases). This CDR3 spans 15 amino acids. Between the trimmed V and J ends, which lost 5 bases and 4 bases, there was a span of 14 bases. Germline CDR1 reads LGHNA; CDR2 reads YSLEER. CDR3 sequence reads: CASSVYRVGTGELFF. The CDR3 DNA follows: TGCGCCAGCAGCGTATACAGGGTGGGCACCGGGGAGCTGTTTTTT.

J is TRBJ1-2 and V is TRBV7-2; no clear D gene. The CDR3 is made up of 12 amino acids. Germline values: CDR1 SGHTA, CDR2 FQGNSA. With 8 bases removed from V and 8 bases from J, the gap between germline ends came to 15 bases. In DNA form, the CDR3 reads TGTGCCAGCGGGCGGCGGGAATCCGGCTACACCTTC. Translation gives CASGRRESGYTF.

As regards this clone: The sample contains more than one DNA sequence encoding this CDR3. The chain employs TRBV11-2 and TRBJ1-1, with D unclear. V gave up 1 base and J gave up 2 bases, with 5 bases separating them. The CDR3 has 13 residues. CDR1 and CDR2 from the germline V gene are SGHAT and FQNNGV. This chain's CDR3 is CASSLGPNTEAFF. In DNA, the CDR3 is TGTGCCAGCAGCTTAGGTCCTAACACTGAAGCTTTCTTT. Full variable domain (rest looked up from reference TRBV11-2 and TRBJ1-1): EAGVAQSPRYKIIEKRQSVAFWCNPISGHATLYWYQQILGQGPKLLIQFQNNGVVDDSQLPKDRFSAERLKGVDSTLKIQPAKLEDSAVYLCASSLGPNTEAFFGQGTRLTVV.

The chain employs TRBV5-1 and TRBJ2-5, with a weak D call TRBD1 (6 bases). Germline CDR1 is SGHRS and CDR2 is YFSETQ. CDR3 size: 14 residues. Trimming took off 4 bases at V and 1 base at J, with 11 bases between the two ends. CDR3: CASSKDSSQETQYF. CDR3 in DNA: TGCGCCAGCAGCAAGGACAGTTCCCAAGAGACCCAGTACTTC.

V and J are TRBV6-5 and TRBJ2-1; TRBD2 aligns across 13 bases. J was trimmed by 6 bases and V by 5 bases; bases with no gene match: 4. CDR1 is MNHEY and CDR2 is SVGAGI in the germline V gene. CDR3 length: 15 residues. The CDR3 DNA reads TGTGCCAGCAGTCGGACTAGCGGGGGAGGCAATGAGCAGTTCTTC. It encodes CASSRTSGGGNEQFF.

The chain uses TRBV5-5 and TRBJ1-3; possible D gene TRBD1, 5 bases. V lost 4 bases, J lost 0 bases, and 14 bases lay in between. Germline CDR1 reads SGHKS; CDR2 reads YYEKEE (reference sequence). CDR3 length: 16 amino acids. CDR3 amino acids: CASSQGRGSSGNTIYF. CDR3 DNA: TGTGCCAGCAGCCAGGGTCGGGGGTCCTCTGGAAACACCATATATTTT.

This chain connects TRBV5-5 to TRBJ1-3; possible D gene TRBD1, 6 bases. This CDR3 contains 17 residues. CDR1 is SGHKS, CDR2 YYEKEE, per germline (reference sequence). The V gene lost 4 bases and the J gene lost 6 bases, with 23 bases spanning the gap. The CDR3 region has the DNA TGTGCCAGCAGCCCGCTTATAGAGGGGGATGAAGTAAACACCATATATTTT. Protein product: CASSPLIEGDEVNTIYF.

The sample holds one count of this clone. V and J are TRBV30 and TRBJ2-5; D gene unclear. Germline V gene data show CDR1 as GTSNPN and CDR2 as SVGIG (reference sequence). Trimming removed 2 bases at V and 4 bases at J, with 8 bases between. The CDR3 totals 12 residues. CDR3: CAWSNTPETQYF. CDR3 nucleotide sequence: TGTGCCTGGAGTAACACCCCAGAGACCCAGTACTTC.

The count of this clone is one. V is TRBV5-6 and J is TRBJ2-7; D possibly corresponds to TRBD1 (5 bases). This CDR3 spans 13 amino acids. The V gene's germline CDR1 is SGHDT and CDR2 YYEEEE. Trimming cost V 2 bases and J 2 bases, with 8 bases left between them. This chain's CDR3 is CASSFGRAYEQYV. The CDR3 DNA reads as TGTGCCAGCAGCTTCGGCAGGGCCTACGAGCAGTACGTC.

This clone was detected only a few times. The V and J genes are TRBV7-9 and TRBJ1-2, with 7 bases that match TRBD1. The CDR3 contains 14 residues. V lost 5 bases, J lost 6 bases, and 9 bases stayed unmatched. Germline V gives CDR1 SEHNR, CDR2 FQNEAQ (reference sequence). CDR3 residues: CASSVLGGGDGYTF. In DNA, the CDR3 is TGTGCCAGCAGCGTACTAGGGGGCGGGGATGGCTACACCTTC.

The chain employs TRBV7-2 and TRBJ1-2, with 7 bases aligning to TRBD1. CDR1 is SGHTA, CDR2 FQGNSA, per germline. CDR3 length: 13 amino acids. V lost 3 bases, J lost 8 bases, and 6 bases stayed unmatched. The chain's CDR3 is CASSFKGAEGYTF. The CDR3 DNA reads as TGTGCCAGCAGCTTCAAGGGGGCGGAAGGCTACACCTTC.

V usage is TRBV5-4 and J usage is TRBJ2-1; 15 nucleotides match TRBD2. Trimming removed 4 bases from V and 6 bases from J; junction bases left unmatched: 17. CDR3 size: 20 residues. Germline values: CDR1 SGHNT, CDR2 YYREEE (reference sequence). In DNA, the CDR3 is TGTGCCAGCAGCGGGGGGACGACTTGGACTAGCGGGGGGGCATCCAATGAGCAGTTCTTC. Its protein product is CASSGGTTWTSGGASNEQFF.

CDR3 in DNA: TGTGCCAGCAGCTTACTAGGCGGAGGGGAGACCCAGTACTTC. This codes for CASSLLGGGETQYF. This chain links TRBV7-3 with TRBJ2-5, with D possibly matching TRBD2 (6 bases). The CDR3 length is 14 residues. V dropped 2 bases and J dropped 5 bases, with 12 bases sitting between them. Per the germline V gene, CDR1 is SGHTA and CDR2 is FQGTGA. The variable domain in full, with the rest retrieved from reference TRBV7-3 and TRBJ2-5, is GAGVSQTPSNKVTEKGKYVELRCDPISGHTALYWYRQSLGQGPEFLIYFQGTGAADDSGLPNDRFFAVRPEGSVSTLKIQRTERGDSAVYLCASSLLGGGETQYFGPGTRLLVL.

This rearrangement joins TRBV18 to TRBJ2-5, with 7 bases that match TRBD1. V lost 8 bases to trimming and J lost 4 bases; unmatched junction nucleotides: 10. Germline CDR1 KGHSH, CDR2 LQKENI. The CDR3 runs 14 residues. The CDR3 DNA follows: TGTGCCAGCCAGACTACAGGGGCTATAGAGACCCAGTACTTC. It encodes CASQTTGAIETQYF.

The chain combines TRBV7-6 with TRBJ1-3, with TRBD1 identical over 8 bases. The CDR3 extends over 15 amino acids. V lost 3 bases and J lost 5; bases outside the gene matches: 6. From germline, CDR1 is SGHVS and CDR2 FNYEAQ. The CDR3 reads CASSFGTGPRNTIYF. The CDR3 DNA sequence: TGTGCCAGCAGCTTCGGGACAGGCCCACGAAACACCATATATTTT.